These 27 T cell receptor beta chains were all obtained from the same sample, sequenced in a study of identical twins. TCRdb reprocessed the 5' RACE reads via MiXCR and lists one record per CDR3 protein. The sample consists of around 480,000 distinct CDR3 sequences, 14% of them appearing once. This sample was shared with a second study, whose subject was yellow fever vaccine responses in identical twins.

The sequenced sample was CD4+ T cells sorted from blood. The receptors stem from a young woman in good health.

This rearrangement joins TRBV2 to TRBJ1-2; maybe TRBD1 (6 bases). This CDR3 is 14 amino acids long. CDR1 SNHLY and CDR2 FYNNEI come from the germline V gene. With 6 bases removed from V and 4 bases from J, the gap between germline ends came to 15 bases. The CDR3 region is CASRENRDIYGYTF. CDR3 nucleotide sequence: TGTGCCAGCAGAGAAAACCGGGACATCTATGGCTACACCTTC.

This clonotype appeared many times. V and J are TRBV18 and TRBJ2-7; D is unclear. The V end was cut by 0 bases, the J end by 0 bases, with 6 bases between. The CDR3 runs to 14 residues. Germline CDR1 KGHSH, CDR2 LQKENI. CDR3 protein: CASSPPGGSYEQYF. The DNA of the CDR3 is TGTGCCAGCTCACCACCGGGCGGCTCCTACGAGCAGTACTTC.

The J gene is TRBJ2-7, the V gene TRBV2, with unresolved D. Per the germline V gene, CDR1 is SNHLY and CDR2 is FYNNEI. This CDR3 region has 14 residues. V lost 3 bases and J lost 6, with 15 bases in between. The CDR3 loop is CASSEEQTLREQYF. For the CDR3, the DNA is TGTGCCAGCAGTGAGGAACAGACACTCCGCGAGCAGTACTTC.

This clonotype was observed a handful of times. This chain uses TRBV4-2 with TRBJ2-7, with 9 bases aligning to TRBD2. The CDR3 extends over 16 amino acids. V was pared by 3 bases and J by 4 bases, with 10 bases of the junction left unmatched. Germline V lookup: CDR1 LGHNA, CDR2 YNFKEQ. CDR3 residues: CASSQIVLAGSYEQYF. The CDR3 bases are TGTGCCAGCAGCCAGATTGTACTAGCGGGTTCATACGAGCAGTACTTC.

This chain joins TRBV28 and TRBJ2-7; possibly TRBD2 for D (5 bases). Looked up from germline, CDR1 is MDHEN and CDR2 is SYDVKM. V lost 6 bases to trimming and J lost 4 bases, with 13 bases between them. The CDR3 runs to 13 residues. DNA for the CDR3: TGTGCCAGCAGACCGCAACTAGGGTACGAGCAGTACTTC. This encodes CASRPQLGYEQYF. Together with reference TRBV28 and TRBJ2-7, the CDR3 gives the full variable domain: DVKVTQSSRYLVKRTGEKVFLECVQDMDHENMFWYRQDPGLGLRLIYFSYDVKMKEKGDIPEGYSVSREKKERFSLILESASTNQTSMYLCASRPQLGYEQYFGPGTRLTVT.

This clonotype has a handful of counts. V and J are TRBV19 and TRBJ2-1, with D tentatively TRBD1 or TRBD2 (5 bases each). Germline assignment: CDR1 LNHDA and CDR2 SQIVND (reference sequence). This CDR3 comprises 15 residues. V was clipped by 7 bases and J by 4 bases, with 17 bases between them. CDR3: CASTGRNRGYNEQFF. The CDR3 DNA reads as TGTGCCAGTACGGGGCGGAACAGAGGTTACAATGAGCAGTTCTTC.

This clonotype was found many times. The chain couples TRBV24-1 to TRBJ2-1; 16 bases fit TRBD2. Per germline, CDR1 KGHDR and CDR2 SFDVKD. The V gene end was trimmed by 9 bases and the J gene end by 15 bases; junction bases not matched to a gene: 19. The CDR3 is 17 amino acids. For the CDR3, the DNA is TGTGCCACCCAGACTCCGGGACTAGCGGGAGGGACGAAGGCAACGTTCTTC. Its protein is CATQTPGLAGGTKATFF.

This clonotype came up a few times. The rearrangement joins TRBV4-1 to TRBJ2-7, with D possibly being TRBD1 or TRBD2 (6 bases each). This CDR3 has 14 residues. The germline CDR1 and CDR2 sequences are MGHRA and YSYEKL. V was pared by 4 bases and J by 3 bases, with 13 bases between. The CDR3 spells CASSRPGAVYEQYF. The CDR3 bases are TGCGCCAGCAGCCGGCCGGGGGCTGTCTACGAGCAGTACTTC.

The V and J genes are TRBV19 and TRBJ2-2, with D perhaps matching TRBD2 (6 bases). CDR1 and CDR2 from the germline V gene are LNHDA and SQIVND (reference sequence). The V end lost 1 base, the J end lost 5 bases, and 14 bases lay between the germline ends. This CDR3 spans 16 amino acids. The CDR3, as DNA: TGTGCCAGTAGTATAGCTCCTTTCCGGGGGACCGGGGAGCTGTTTTTT. This translates into CASSIAPFRGTGELFF.

The chain links TRBV30 to TRBJ2-2; no clear D gene. Trimming took 3 bases from V and 0 from J, leaving 11 bases between them. CDR1 GTSNPN and CDR2 SVGIG come from the germline V gene (reference sequence). CDR3 length: 15 residues. The CDR3 bases are TGTGCCTGGAGCCCTGCCCGACCGAACACCGGGGAGCTGTTTTTT. Translating it yields CAWSPARPNTGELFF. Together with reference TRBV30 and TRBJ2-2, the CDR3 gives the full variable domain: SQTIHQWPATLVQPVGSPLSLECTVEGTSNPNLYWYRQAAGRGLQLLFYSVGIGQISSEVPQNLSASRPQDRQFILSSKKLLLSDSGFYLCAWSPARPNTGELFFGEGSRLTVL.

The V gene is TRBV5-1, the J gene TRBJ2-7; the match to TRBD2 covers 9 bases. V gave up 2 bases and J gave up 2 bases; unmatched junction bases: 5. Germline CDR1 SGHRS, CDR2 YFSETQ. This CDR3 is built from 15 residues. The CDR3 region has the DNA TGCGCCAGCAGCTTTGTAGCGGGAGCCACCTACGAGCAGTACTTC. Translation: CASSFVAGATYEQYF.

The chain couples TRBV6-4 to TRBJ2-1, with no clear D. This CDR3 spans 13 amino acids. Looked up from germline, CDR1 is MRHNA and CDR2 is SNTAGT. V was shortened by 6 bases and J by 9 bases, with 15 bases between the two germline ends. CDR3 sequence: CASSPSLLGEQFF. The DNA of the CDR3 is TGTGCCAGCAGCCCCAGTCTTTTGGGTGAGCAGTTCTTC.

The chain links TRBV3-1 to TRBJ2-4, with TRBD1 identical over 8 bases. Germline CDR1 is LGHDT and CDR2 is YNNKEL (reference sequence). The CDR3 runs 17 residues. V was clipped by 4 bases and J by 2 bases; unmatched bases: 10. CDR3 DNA: TGTGCCAGCAGCCCACCCTACCAGGGGGCCCCCAAAAACATTCAGTACTTC. Translation: CASSPPYQGAPKNIQYF.

This clonotype was counted a few times. V is TRBV3-2 and J is TRBJ2-2; TRBD2, the table's D call, lacks a check against the DNA. TRBV3-2 is termed a pseudogene. The CDR3 has 17 amino acids. Here the CDR3 reads CACSQDLGGSGTGELFF. The CDR3 DNA reads TGTGCCTGCAGCCAAGATCTGGGGGGGAGCGGTACCGGGGAGCTGTTTTTT.

At least ten counts were recorded for this clonotype. The V call is TRBV5-1, the J call TRBJ2-3, with 9 bases lining up with TRBD2. The CDR3 runs 15 residues. Per germline, CDR1 SGHRS and CDR2 YFSETQ. Losses at the gene ends were 1 base for V and 4 bases for J; bases not matched to a gene: 4. The CDR3 loop is CASSLLAGASDTQYF. The CDR3, as DNA: TGCGCCAGCAGCTTGTTAGCGGGAGCTTCAGATACGCAGTATTTT.

This chain connects TRBV3-1 to TRBJ2-7, with D tentatively TRBD1 or TRBD2 (6 bases each). Germline CDR1 is LGHDT and CDR2 is YNNKEL (reference sequence). Trimming pared 1 base from V and 0 bases from J, leaving 16 bases between. The CDR3 consists of 17 residues. The CDR3 DNA reads TGTGCCAGCAGCCAAGTGGGGGGTCGGGACAACTCCTACGAGCAGTACTTC. Residues: CASSQVGGRDNSYEQYF.

This chain uses TRBV7-9 with TRBJ2-1; D might be TRBD1 (5 bases). Germline CDR1 is SEHNR and CDR2 is FQNEAQ (reference sequence). The CDR3 has 15 residues. V was shortened by 2 bases and J by 1 base, with 9 bases between the two germline ends. CDR3 DNA sequence: TGTGCCAGCAGCTTACTAGGGGTATCCTACAATGAGCAGTTCTTC. Protein: CASSLLGVSYNEQFF.

The CDR3 nucleotides read TGTGCCAGCAGCTTACAGGGACGTGGGAACTATGGCTACACCTTC. It translates to CASSLQGRGNYGYTF. This chain links TRBV27 with TRBJ1-2, with D perhaps matching TRBD1 (6 bases). This CDR3 is built from 15 residues. Germline CDR1 is MNHEY and CDR2 is SMNVEV (reference sequence). The V end lost 6 bases, the J end lost 2 bases, and 16 bases lay between the germline ends.

This clonotype was seen ten or more times. The chain joins TRBV4-2 to TRBJ2-1; TRBD2 agrees at 8 bases. Trimming removed 0 bases from V and 11 bases from J; junction bases left unmatched: 12. CDR1 is LGHNA and CDR2 is YNFKEQ in the germline V gene. CDR3 size: 16 residues. The CDR3 nucleotides read TGTGCCAGCAGCCAAGAAAGGAGCGGGAGAGGCCAAAAGCAGTTCTTC. Translating it yields CASSQERSGRGQKQFF.

The genes are TRBV7-9 and TRBJ2-7, with 9 nucleotides matching TRBD1. The CDR3 has 15 residues. The germline V gene encodes CDR1 SEHNR and CDR2 FQNEAQ (reference sequence). Trimming at V came to 5 bases and at J to 6 bases, leaving 11 bases not matched to a gene. CDR3 in DNA: TGTGCCAGCAGCCTCCGGACAGGGGATTACTCCGAGCAGTACTTC. This sequence encodes CASSLRTGDYSEQYF.

The chain has TRBV29-1 and TRBJ1-2; D unresolved. Germline V CDR1 and CDR2: SQVTM, ANQGSEA. Trimming took off 7 bases at V and 0 bases at J, with 9 bases between the two ends. The CDR3 is 12 residues long. The CDR3 reads CSGRMTNYGYTF. The CDR3 coding sequence is TGCAGCGGTCGGATGACTAACTATGGCTACACCTTC.

This clonotype appeared a few times. This sequence joins TRBV28 and TRBJ1-2; D not certain. CDR1 is MDHEN, CDR2 SYDVKM, per germline. The CDR3 is 11 residues long. The V end lost 8 bases, the J end lost 5 bases, and 9 bases lay between the germline ends. The CDR3 here is CASGVIYGYTF. The CDR3 region has the DNA TGTGCCAGCGGCGTTATATATGGCTACACCTTC.

This clonotype was observed a few times. The genes are TRBV6-5 and TRBJ2-1; 8 nucleotides line up with TRBD2. The CDR3 extends over 12 amino acids. Germline values: CDR1 MNHEY, CDR2 SVGAGI. The J segment lost 7 bases and the V segment lost 7 bases, leaving 3 bases of the junction unmatched. Here the CDR3 DNA reads TGTGCCAGCACGGGACTAGATAATGAGCAGTTCTTC. Encoded protein: CASTGLDNEQFF.

At least ten counts were recorded for this clonotype. The CDR3 reads CASSLVTGGVETQYF. CDR3 nucleotide sequence: TGTGCCAGCAGCTTGGTTACAGGGGGCGTAGAGACCCAGTACTTC. The chain recombines TRBV5-6 with TRBJ2-5; 9 bases are a match to TRBD1. This CDR3 region has 15 residues. Looked up from germline, CDR1 is SGHDT and CDR2 is YYEEEE. V dropped 0 bases and J dropped 4; count of bases not matched to a gene: 4.

At least ten counts were recorded for this clonotype. This chain links TRBV5-1 with TRBJ2-5; no firm D call. Germline V lookup: CDR1 SGHRS, CDR2 YFSETQ. CDR3 length: 12 amino acids. Trimming cost V 3 bases and J 5 bases, with 8 bases left between them. The CDR3 sequence: CASSYGVETQYF. The CDR3 DNA sequence: TGCGCCAGCAGCTACGGAGTGGAGACCCAGTACTTC.

This clonotype has a handful of counts. The rearrangement links TRBV7-2 to TRBJ2-3; 13 bases are shared with TRBD2. The germline V gene has CDR1 SGHTA and CDR2 FQGNSA. CDR3 length: 17 amino acids. With 0 bases clipped from V and 6 bases from J, the junction kept 6 bases outside the gene matches. In DNA form, the CDR3 reads TGTGCCAGCAGCTTAGCGGAGAGGACTAGCGGGAGTGATACGCAGTATTTT. It encodes CASSLAERTSGSDTQYF.

CDR3 amino acids: CASSLVPLRSAGELFF. Here the CDR3 DNA reads TGTGCCAGCAGCTTAGTACCCCTCCGATCGGCCGGGGAGCTGTTTTTT. The rearrangement links TRBV7-2 to TRBJ2-2; D unresolved. V was cut by 1 base and J by 6 bases, with 15 bases left in between. Germline lookup yields CDR1 SGHTA and CDR2 FQGNSA. The CDR3 loop spans 16 amino acids.